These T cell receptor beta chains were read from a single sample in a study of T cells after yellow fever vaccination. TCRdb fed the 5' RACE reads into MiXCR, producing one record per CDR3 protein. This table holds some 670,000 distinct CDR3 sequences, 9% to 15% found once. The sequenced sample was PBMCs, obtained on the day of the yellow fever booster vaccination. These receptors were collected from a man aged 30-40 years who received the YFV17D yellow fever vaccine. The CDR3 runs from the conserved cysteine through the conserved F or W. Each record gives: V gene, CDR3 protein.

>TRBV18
CASSLFLRDEQYF
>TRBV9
CASSGNQETQYF
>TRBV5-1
CASRGSGSETQYF
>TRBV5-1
CASSSGRGNFNEQFF
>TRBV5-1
CASSLGLYEEQFF
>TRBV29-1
CSVRGSDLLNEQFF
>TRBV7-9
CAVHGGVSADTQYF
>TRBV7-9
CASSRDSDAAEAFF
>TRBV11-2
CASNSGTSAYNEQFF
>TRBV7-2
CASSLSPGLAGVETQYF
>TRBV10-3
CAISESGLAAGGEQFF
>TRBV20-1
CSADSRDSSSYEQYF
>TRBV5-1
CASSFWSPNEKLFF
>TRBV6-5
CASSFDWGGTEAFF
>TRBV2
CASSGQSRAQYF
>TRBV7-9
CASSMRGTASYEQYF
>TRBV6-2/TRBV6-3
CASSYTNYEQYF
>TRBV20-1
CSAEPTRTDTQYF
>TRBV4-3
CASSQADGGGEQYF
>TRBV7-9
CASRPTSGNYNEQFF
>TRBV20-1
CSASAGQGGWFF
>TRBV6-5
CASTNNYNEQFF
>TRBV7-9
CASSLARLAAGVNEQYF
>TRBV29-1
CSVEANSGVNTQYF
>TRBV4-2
CASSQEWRVEHNEQFF
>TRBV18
CASSPAETSGREQYF
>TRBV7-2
CASSLDGPQRGEQFF
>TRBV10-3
CAISGDLGLREGVGEQFF
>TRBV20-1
CSASRYRAATEAFF
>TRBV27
CASTQGFTDTQYF
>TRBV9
CASSVMTGEETQYF
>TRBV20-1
CSAPGTYYGYTF
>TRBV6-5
CASSQGALFGYTF
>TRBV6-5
CASSTEGARYNEQFF
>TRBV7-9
CASSPVYEQYF
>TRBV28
CASSTTSGRFLADTQYF
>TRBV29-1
CSGGRAVGELFF
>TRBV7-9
CASSLLPGLAGVASSYNEQFF
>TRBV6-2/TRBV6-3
CASSYRIKNYGYTF
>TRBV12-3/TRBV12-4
CASSRTIPGELFF
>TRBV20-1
CSARDLLGGAVIETQYF
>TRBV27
CASRMSGASYEQYF
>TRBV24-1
CATSIRGSEQFF
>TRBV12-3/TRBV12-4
CAGGTSFGEQFF
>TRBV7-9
CASSRSGTFYEQYF